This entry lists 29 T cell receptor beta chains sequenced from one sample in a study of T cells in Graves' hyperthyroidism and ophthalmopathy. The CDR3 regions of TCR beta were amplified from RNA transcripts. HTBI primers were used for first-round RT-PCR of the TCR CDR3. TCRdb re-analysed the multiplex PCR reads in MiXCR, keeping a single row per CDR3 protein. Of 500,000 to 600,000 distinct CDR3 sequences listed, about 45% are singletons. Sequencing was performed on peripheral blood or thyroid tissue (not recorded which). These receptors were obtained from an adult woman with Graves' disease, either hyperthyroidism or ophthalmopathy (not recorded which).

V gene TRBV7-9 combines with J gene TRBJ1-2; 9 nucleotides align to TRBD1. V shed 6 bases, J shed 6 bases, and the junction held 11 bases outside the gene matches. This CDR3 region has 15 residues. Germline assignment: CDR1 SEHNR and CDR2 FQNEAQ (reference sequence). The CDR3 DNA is TGTGCCAGCAGATCAACAGGGGGCGCCCCTGATGGCTACACCTTC. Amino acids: CASRSTGGAPDGYTF.

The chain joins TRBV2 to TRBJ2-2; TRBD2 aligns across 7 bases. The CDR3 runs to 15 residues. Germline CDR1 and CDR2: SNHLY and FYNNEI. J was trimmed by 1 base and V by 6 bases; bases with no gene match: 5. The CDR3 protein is CASRLGGRNTGELFF. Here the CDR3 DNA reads TGTGCCAGCAGACTCGGGGGGAGGAACACCGGGGAGCTGTTTTTT.

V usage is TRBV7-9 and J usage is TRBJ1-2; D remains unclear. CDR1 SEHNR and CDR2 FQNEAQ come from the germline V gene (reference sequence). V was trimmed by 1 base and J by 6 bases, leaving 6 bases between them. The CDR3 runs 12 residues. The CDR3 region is CASSLGLHGYTF. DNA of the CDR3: TGTGCCAGCAGCTTAGGTCTCCATGGCTACACCTTC.

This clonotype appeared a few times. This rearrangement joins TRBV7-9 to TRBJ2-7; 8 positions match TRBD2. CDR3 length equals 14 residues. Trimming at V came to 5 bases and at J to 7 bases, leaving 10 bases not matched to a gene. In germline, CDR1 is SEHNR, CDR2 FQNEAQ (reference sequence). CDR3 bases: TGTGCCAGCAGCCCTGGAGCGGGAGTTCAAGAGCAGTACTTC. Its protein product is CASSPGAGVQEQYF.

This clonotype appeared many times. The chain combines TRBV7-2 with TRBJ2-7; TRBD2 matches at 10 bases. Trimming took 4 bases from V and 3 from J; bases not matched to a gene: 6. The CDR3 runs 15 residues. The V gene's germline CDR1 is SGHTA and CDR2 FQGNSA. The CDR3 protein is CASSWGSGRGYEQYF. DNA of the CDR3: TGTGCCAGCAGCTGGGGGAGCGGGAGGGGCTACGAGCAGTACTTC.

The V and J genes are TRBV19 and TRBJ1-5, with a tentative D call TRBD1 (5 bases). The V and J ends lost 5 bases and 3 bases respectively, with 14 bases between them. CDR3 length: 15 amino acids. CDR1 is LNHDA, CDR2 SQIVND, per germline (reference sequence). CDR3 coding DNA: TGTGCCAGTAGTTCAATGGGGGAAGCCAATCAGCCCCAGCATTTT. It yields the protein CASSSMGEANQPQHF.

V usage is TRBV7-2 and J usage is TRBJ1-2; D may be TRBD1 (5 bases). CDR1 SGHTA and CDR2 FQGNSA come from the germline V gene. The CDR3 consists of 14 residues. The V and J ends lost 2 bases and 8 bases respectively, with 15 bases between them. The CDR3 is CASSLNSRVYGYTF. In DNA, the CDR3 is TGTGCCAGCAGCTTAAACTCCAGGGTTTACGGCTACACCTTC.

The CDR3 spells CSNWDGGTQYF. The CDR3 DNA is TGCAGCAATTGGGACGGCGGTACCCAGTACTTC. This sequence joins TRBV29-1 and TRBJ2-5; D may correspond to TRBD1 or TRBD2 (5 bases each). Trimming took 8 bases from V and 8 from J, leaving 15 bases between them. This CDR3 spans 11 amino acids. Germline CDR1 is SQVTM and CDR2 is ANQGSEA.

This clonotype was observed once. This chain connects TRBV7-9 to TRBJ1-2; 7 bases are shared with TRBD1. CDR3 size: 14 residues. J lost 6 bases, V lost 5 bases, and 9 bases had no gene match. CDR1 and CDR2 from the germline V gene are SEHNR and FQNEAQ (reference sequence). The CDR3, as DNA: TGTGCCAGCAGCCGGGGAGGGGGCGCAAATGGCTACACCTTC. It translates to CASSRGGGANGYTF.

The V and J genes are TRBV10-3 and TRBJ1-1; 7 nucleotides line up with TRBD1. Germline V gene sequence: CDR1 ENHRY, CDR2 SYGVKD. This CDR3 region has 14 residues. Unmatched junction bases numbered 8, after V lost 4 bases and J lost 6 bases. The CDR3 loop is CAISGSPGGAEAFF. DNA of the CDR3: TGTGCCATCAGTGGATCCCCAGGGGGGGCTGAAGCTTTCTTT.

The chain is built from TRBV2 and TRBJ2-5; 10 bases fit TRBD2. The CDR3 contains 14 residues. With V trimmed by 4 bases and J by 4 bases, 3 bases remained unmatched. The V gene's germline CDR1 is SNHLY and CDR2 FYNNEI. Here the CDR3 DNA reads TGTGCCAGCAGTGGTAGCGGGAGGCCAGAGACCCAGTACTTC. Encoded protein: CASSGSGRPETQYF.

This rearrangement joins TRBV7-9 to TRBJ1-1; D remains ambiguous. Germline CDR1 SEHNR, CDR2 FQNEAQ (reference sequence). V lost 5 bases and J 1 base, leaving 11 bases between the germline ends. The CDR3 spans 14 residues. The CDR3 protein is CASSRGGSNTEAFF. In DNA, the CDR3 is TGTGCCAGCAGCCGAGGCGGCTCGAACACTGAAGCTTTCTTT. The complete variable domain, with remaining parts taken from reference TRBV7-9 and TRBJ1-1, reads DTGVSQNPRHKITKRGQNVTFRCDPISEHNRLYWYRQTLGQGPEFLTYFQNEAQLEKSRLLSDRFSAERPKGSFSTLEIQRTEQGDSAMYLCASSRGGSNTEAFFGQGTRLTVV.

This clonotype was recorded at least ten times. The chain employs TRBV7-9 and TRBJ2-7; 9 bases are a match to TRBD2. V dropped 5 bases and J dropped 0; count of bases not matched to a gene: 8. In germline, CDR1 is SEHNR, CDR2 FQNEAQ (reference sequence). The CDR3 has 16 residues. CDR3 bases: TGTGCCAGCAGCCAAGATGCTAGCGGGGTCTCCTACGAGCAGTACTTC. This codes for CASSQDASGVSYEQYF. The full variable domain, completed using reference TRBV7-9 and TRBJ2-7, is DTGVSQNPRHKITKRGQNVTFRCDPISEHNRLYWYRQTLGQGPEFLTYFQNEAQLEKSRLLSDRFSAERPKGSFSTLEIQRTEQGDSAMYLCASSQDASGVSYEQYFGPGTRLTVT.

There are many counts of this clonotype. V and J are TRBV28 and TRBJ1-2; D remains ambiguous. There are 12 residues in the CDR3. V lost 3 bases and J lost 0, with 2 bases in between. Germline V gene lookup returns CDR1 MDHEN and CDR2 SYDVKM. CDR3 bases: TGTGCCAGCAGTTTCCCTAACTATGGCTACACCTTC. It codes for CASSFPNYGYTF.

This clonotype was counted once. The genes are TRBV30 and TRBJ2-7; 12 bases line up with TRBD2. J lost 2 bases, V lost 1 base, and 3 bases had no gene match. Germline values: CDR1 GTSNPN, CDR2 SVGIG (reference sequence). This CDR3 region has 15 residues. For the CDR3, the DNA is TGTGCCTGGAGTGGGGGACTAGCGGGTCCCTACGAGCAGTACTTC. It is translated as CAWSGGLAGPYEQYF.

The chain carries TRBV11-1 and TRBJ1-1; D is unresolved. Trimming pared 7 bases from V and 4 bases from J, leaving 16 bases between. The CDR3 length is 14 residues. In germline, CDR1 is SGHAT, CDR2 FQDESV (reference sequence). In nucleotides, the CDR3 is TGTGCCAGCACCGGCCTGGGTTTACGCACTGAAGCTTTCTTT. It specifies CASTGLGLRTEAFF.

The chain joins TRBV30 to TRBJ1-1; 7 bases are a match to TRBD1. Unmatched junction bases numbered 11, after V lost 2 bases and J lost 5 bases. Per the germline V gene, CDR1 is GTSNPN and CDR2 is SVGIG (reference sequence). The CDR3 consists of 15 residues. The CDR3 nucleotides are TGTGCCTGGAGTTGGGAGGGGGCCCTGGTGACTGAAGCTTTCTTT. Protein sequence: CAWSWEGALVTEAFF.

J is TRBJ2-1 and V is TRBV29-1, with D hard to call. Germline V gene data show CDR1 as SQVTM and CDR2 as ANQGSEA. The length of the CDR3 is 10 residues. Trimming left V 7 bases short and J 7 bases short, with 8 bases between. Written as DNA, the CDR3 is TGCAGCGCTTTCGTAAATGAGCAGTTCTTC. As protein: CSAFVNEQFF.

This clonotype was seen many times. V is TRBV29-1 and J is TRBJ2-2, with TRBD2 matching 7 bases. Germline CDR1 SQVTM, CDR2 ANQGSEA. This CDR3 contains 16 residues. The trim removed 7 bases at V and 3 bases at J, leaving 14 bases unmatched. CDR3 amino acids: CSAQRASGPHTGELFF. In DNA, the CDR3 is TGCAGCGCCCAACGGGCTAGCGGCCCGCACACCGGGGAGCTGTTTTTT.

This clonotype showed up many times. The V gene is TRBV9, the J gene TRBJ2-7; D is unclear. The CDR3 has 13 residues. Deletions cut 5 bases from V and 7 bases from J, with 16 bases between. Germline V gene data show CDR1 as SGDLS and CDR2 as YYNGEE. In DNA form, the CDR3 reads TGTGCCAGCAGTCCGAGCGATTTGGGGGAGCAGTACTTC. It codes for CASSPSDLGEQYF.

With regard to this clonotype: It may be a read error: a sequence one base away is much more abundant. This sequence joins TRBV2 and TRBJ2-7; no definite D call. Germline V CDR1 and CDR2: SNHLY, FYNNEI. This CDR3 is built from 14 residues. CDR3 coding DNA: TGTGCCAGCAGCTTACAAGCGTCCCTCTACGAGCAGTGCTTC. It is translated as CASSLQASLYEQCF.

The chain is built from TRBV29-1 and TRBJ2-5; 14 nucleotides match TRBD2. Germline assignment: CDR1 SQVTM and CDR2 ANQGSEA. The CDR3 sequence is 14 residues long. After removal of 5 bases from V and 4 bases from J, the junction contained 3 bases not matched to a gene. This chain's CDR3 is CSVRLAGGRETQYF. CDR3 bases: TGCAGCGTTCGACTAGCGGGAGGGCGAGAGACCCAGTACTTC. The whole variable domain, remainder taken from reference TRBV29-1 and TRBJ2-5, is SAVISQKPSRDICQRGTSLTIQCQVDSQVTMMFWYRQQPGQSLTLIATANQGSEATYESGFVIDKFPISRPNLTFSTLTVSNMSPEDSSIYLCSVRLAGGRETQYFGPGTRLLVL.

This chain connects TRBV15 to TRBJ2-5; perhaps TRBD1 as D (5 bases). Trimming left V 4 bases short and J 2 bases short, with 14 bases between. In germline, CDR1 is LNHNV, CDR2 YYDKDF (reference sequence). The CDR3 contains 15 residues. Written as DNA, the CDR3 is TGTGCCACCAGCATGGGGCTGGCGGTTCAAGAGACCCAGTACTTC. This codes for CATSMGLAVQETQYF. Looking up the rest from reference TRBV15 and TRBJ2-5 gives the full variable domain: DAMVIQNPRYQVTQFGKPVTLSCSQTLNHNVMYWYQQKSSQAPKLLFHYYDKDFNNEADTPDNFQSRRPNTSFCFLDIRSPGLGDTAMYLCATSMGLAVQETQYFGPGTRLLVL.

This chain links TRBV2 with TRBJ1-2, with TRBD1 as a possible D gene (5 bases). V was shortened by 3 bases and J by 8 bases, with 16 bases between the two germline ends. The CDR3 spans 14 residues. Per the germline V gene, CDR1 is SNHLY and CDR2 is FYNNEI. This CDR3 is CASSEPVGATGYTF. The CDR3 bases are TGTGCCAGCAGTGAGCCCGTCGGGGCGACGGGCTACACCTTC.

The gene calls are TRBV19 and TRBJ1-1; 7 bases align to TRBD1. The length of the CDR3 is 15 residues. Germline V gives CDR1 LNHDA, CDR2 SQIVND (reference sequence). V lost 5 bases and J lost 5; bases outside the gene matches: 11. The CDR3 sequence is CASSPMTGSSTEAFF. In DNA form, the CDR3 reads TGTGCCAGTAGTCCGATGACAGGGAGTTCTACTGAAGCTTTCTTT.

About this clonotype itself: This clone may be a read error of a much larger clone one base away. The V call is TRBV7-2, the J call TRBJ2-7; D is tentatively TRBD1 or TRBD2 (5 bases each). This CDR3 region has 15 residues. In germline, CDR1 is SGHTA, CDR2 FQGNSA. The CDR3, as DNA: TGTGCCAGCAGCGTCGCAGTGGGGACCTCCTACGGGCAGTACTTC. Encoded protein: CASSVAVGTSYGQYF. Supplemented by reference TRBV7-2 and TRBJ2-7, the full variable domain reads GAGVSQSPSNKVTEKGKDVELRCDPISGHTALYWYRQSLGQGLEFLIYFQGNSAPDKSGLPSDRFSAERTGGSVSTLTIQRTQQEDSAVYLCASSVAVGTSYGQYFGPGTRLTVT.

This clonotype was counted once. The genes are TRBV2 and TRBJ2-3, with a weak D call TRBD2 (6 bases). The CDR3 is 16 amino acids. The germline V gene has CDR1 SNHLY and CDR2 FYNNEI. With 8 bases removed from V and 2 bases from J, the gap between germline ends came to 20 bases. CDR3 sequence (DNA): TGTGCCAGCCGGGGAGGACGCACTGACAACACAGATACGCAGTATTTT. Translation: CASRGGRTDNTDTQYF.

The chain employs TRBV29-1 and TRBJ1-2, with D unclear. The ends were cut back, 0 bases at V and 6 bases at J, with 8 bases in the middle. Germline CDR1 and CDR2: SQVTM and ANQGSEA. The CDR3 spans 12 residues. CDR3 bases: TGCAGCGTTGAAGATCTACCAAATGGCTACACCTTC. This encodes CSVEDLPNGYTF.

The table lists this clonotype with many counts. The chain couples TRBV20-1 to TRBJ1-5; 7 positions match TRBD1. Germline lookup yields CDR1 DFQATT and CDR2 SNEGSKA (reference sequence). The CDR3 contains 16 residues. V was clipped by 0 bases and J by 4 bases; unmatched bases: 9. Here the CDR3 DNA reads TGCAGTGCTAGAGATAGCAGAGGCAGGGGGAATCAGCCCCAGCATTTT. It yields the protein CSARDSRGRGNQPQHF.